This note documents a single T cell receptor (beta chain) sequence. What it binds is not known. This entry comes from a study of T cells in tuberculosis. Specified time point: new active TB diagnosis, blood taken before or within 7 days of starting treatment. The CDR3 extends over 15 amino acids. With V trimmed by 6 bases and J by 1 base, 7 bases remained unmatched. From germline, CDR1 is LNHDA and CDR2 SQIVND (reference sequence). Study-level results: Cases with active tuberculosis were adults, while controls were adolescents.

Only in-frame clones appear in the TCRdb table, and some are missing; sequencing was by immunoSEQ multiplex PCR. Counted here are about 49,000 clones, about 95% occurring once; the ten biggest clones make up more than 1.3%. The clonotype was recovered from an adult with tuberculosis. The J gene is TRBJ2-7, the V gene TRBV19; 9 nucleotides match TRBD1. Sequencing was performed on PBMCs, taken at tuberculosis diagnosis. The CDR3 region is CASRKKDRGSYEQYF. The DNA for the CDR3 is TGTGCCAGTAGGAAAAAGGACAGGGGATCCTACGAGCAGTACTTC. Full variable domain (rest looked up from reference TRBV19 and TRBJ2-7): DGGITQSPKYLFRKEGQNVTLSCEQNLNHDAMYWYRQDPGQGLRLIYYSQIVNDFQKGDIAEGYSVSREKKESFPLTVTSAQKNPTAFYLCASRKKDRGSYEQYFGPGTRLTVT.